The text below deals with one T cell receptor beta chain. This sample is drawn from a study of blood T cell repertoires in COVID-19. Study as a whole: Spain, Italy and the United States supplied samples that represented acute and convalescent COVID-19. From T cells, B-cell-depleted T cells, or PBMCs came the material, which was cDNA or gDNA.

In the original analysis: Cell counts per sample came from amplifying reference gene primers. The repertoire was sequenced with immunoSEQ multiplex PCR; TCRdb's copy has only in-frame clones and lacks some. The V and J calls and clone size come from that table; D and trimming were worked out from the DNA. The data show roughly 41,000 clones, with over 75% seen just once and 15% to 18% held by the top ten. The CDR3 is 16 amino acids. CDR1 KGHSH and CDR2 LQKENI come from the germline V gene. Trimming removed 1 base at V and 8 bases at J, with 17 bases between. This chain joins TRBV18 and TRBJ2-2; D is perhaps TRBD1 (5 bases). The sequence was obtained from a human donor in a cohort sampled during active COVID-19. The donor label of this sample is uncertain. The sequenced material came from peripheral blood. CDR3 sequence: CASSPRTLVFEGELFF. CDR3 in DNA: TGTGCCAGCTCACCACGGACACTGGTCTTCGAGGGGGAGCTGTTTTTT.